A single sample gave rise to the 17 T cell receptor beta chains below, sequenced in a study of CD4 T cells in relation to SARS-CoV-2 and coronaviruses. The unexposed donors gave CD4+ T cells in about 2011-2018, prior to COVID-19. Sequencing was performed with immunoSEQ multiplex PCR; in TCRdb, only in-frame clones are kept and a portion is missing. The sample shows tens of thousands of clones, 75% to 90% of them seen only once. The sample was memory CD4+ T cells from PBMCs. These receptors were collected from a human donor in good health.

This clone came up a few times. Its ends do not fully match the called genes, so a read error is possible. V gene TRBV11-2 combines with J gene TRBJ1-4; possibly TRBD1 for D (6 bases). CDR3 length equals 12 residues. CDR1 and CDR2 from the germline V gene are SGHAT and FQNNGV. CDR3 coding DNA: TGTGCCAGCAGCTTCGGGGGGCAGGAACATGCATTT. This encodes CASSFGGQEHAF. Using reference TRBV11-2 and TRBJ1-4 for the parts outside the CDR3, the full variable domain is EAGVAQSPRYKIIEKRQSVAFWCNPISGHATLYWYQQILGQGPKLLIQFQNNGVVDDSQLPKDRFSAERLKGVDSTLKIQPAKLEDSAVYLCASSFGGQEHAFGSGTQLSVL.

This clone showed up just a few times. CDR3 protein: CASSRGSGQGRNSPLHF. In DNA, the CDR3 is TGTGCCAGCAGCCGGGGCTCCGGACAGGGTAGAAATTCACCCCTCCACTTT. The chain is built from TRBV3-1 (or the pseudogene TRBV3-2) and TRBJ1-6; 8 nucleotides align to TRBD1. The germline CDR1 and CDR2 sequences are LGHDT and YNNKEL (reference sequence). CDR3 length: 17 amino acids. Unmatched junction bases numbered 12, after V lost 4 bases and J lost 7 bases.

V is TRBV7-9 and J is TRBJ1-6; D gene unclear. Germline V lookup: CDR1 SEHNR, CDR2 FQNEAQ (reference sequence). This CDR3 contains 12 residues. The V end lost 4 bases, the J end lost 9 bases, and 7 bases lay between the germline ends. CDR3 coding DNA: TGTGCCAGCAGCTCCCTAGGTTCACCCCTCCACTTT. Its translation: CASSSLGSPLHF.

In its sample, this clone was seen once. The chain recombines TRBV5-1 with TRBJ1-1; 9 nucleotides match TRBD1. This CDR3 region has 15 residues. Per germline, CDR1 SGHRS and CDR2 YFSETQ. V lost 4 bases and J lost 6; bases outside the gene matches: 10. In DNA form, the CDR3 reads TGCGCCAGCAGCCGTGAAGGACAGGGGACGGCTGAAGCTTTCTTT. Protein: CASSREGQGTAEAFF.

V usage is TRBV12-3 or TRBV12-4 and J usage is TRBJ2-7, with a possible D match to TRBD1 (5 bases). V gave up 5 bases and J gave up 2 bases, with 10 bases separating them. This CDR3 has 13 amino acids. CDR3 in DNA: TGTGCCAGCAGTCCTTGGGGCCCCTACGAGCAGTACTTC. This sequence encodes CASSPWGPYEQYF.

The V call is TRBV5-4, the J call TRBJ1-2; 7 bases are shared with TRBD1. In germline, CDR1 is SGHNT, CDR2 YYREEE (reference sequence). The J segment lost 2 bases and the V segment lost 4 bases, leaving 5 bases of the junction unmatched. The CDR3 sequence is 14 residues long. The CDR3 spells CASSTGQKNYGYTF. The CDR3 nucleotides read TGTGCCAGCAGCACGGGACAGAAGAACTATGGCTACACCTTC.

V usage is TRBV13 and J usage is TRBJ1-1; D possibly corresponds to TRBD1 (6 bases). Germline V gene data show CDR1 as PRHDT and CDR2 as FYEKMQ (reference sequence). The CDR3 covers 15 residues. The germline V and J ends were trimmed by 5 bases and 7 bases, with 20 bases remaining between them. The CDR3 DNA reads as TGTGCCAGCAGCGATTATGGGGGGCGGATTGGTGAAGCTTTCTTT. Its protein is CASSDYGGRIGEAFF.

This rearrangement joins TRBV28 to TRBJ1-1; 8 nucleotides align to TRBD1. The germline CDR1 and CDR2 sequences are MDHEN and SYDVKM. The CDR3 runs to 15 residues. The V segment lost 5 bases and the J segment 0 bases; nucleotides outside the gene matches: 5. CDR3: CASSKDRGLNTEAFF. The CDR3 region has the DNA TGTGCCAGCAGTAAAGACAGGGGCTTGAACACTGAAGCTTTCTTT.

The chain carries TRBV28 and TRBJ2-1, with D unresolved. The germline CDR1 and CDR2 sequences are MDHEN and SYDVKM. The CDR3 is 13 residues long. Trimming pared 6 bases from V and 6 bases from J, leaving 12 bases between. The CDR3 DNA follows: TGTGCCAGCAGGTTTTCCGGGTTCAATGAGCAGTTCTTC. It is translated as CASRFSGFNEQFF.

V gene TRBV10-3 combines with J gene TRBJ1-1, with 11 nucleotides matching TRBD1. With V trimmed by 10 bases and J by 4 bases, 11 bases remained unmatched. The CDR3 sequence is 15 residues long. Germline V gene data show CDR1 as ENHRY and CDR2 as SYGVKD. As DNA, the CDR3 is TGTGCCACCAATCATCCGGGACAGGGGGTCACTGAAGCTTTCTTT. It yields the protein CATNHPGQGVTEAFF.

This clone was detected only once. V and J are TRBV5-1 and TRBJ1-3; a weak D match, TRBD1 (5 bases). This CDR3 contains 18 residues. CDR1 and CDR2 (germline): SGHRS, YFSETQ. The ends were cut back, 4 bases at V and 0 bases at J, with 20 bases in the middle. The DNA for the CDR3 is TGCGCCAGCAGCGTCCAGGGTCTGGGTGTAAACTCTGGAAACACCATATATTTT. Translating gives CASSVQGLGVNSGNTIYF. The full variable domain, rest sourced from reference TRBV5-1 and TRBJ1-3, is KAGVTQTPRYLIKTRGQQVTLSCSPISGHRSVSWYQQTPGQGLQFLFEYFSETQRNKGNFPGRFSGRQFSNSRSEMNVSTLELGDSALYLCASSVQGLGVNSGNTIYFGEGSWLTVV.

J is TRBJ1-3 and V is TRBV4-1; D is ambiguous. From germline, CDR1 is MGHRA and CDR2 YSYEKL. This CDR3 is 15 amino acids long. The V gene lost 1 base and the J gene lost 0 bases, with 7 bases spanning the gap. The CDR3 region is CASSQGLSSGNTIYF. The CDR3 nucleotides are TGCGCCAGCAGCCAAGGCTTGAGCTCTGGAAACACCATATATTTT.

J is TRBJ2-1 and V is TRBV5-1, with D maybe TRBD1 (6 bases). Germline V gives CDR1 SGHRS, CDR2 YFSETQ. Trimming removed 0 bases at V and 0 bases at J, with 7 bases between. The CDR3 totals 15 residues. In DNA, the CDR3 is TGCGCCAGCAGCTTGGGACAGGCCTCCTACAATGAGCAGTTCTTC. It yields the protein CASSLGQASYNEQFF.

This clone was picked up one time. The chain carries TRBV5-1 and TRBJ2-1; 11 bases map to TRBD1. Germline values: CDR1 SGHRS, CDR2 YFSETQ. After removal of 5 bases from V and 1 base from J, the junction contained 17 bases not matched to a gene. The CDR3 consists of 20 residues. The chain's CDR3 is CASRTDRGRELTLSYNEQFF. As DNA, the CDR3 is TGCGCCAGCAGAACGGACAGGGGGCGGGAACTTACTTTATCCTACAATGAGCAGTTCTTC.

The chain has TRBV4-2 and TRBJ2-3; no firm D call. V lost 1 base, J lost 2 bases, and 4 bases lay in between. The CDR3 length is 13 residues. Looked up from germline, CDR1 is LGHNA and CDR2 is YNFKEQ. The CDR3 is CASSQGATDTQYF. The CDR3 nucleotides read TGTGCCAGCAGCCAAGGGGCCACAGATACGCAGTATTTT.

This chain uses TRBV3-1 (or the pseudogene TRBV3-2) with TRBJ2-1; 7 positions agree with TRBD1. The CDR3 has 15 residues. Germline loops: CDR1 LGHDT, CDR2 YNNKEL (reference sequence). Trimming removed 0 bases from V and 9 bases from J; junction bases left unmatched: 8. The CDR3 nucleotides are TGTGCCAGCAGCCAAGAACCGGGACAGAAAGGTGAGCAGTTCTTC. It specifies CASSQEPGQKGEQFF.

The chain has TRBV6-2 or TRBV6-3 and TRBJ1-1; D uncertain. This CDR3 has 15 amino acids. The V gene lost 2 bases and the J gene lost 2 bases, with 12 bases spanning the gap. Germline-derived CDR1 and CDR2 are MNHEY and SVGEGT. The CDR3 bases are TGTGCCAGCAGTTACGGGAGAAAGGTAAACACTGAAGCTTTCTTT. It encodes CASSYGRKVNTEAFF.